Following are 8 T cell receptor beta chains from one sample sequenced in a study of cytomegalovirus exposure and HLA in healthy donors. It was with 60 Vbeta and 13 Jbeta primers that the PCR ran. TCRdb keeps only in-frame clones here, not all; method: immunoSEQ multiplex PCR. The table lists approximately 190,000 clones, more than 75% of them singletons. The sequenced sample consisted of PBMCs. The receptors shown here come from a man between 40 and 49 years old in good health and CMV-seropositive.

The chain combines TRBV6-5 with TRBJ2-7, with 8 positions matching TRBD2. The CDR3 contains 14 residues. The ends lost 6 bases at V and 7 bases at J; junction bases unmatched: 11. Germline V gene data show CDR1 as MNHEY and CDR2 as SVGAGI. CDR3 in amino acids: CASSPPGGRREQYF. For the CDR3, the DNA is TGTGCCAGCAGCCCCCCTGGCGGGAGGCGTGAGCAGTACTTC.

The CDR3 is CASTLSGGGRDEQFF. CDR3 sequence (DNA): TGTGCCAGCACCTTAAGCGGGGGGGGTAGAGATGAGCAGTTCTTC. The V and J genes are TRBV5-4 and TRBJ2-1; 10 positions agree with TRBD2. V lost 6 bases to trimming and J lost 8 bases; unmatched junction nucleotides: 11. Germline V CDR1 and CDR2: SGHNT, YYREEE (reference sequence). The CDR3 runs to 15 residues.

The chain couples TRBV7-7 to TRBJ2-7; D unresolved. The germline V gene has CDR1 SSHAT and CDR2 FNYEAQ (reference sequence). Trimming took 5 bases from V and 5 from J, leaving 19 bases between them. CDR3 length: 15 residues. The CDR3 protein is CASSPTPQDPHEQYF. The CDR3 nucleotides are TGTGCCAGCAGCCCCACTCCTCAGGATCCCCACGAGCAGTACTTC.

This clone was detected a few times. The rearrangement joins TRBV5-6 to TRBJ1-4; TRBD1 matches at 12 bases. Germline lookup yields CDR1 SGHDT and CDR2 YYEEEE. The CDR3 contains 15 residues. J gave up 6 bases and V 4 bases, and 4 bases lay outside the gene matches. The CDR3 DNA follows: TGTGCCAGCAGCGGTGGGACAGGGGGCGATGAAAAACTGTTTTTT. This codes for CASSGGTGGDEKLFF.

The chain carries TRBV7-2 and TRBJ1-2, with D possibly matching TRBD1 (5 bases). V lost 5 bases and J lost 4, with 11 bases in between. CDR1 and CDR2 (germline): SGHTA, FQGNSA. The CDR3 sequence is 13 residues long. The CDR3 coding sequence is TGTGCCAGCAGCCCGACAGACCTCTATGGCTACACCTTC. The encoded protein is CASSPTDLYGYTF.

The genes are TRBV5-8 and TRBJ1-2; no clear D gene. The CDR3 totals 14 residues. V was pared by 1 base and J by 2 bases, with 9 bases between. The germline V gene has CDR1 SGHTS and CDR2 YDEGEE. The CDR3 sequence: CASSLWASNYGYTF. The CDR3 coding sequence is TGTGCCAGCAGCTTGTGGGCCAGCAACTATGGCTACACCTTC.

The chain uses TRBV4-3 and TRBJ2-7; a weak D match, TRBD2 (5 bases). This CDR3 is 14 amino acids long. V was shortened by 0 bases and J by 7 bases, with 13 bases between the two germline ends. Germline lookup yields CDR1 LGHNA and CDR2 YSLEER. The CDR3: CASSQDPGIQEQYF. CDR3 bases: TGCGCCAGCAGCCAAGACCCCGGGATCCAGGAGCAGTACTTC.

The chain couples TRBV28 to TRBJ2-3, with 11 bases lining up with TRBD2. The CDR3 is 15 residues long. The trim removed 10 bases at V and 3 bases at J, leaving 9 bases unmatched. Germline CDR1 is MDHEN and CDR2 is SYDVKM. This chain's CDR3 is CAISTSGKRTDTQYF. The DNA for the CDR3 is TGTGCCATTTCGACTAGCGGGAAAAGGACAGATACGCAGTATTTT.